Listed here are 32 T cell receptor beta chains from one sample, sequenced in a study of tumor and adjacent non-tumor tissue in lung cancer. This sample's RNA came from whole unsorted tissue. The library came from three nested PCR rounds adapted from ARM-PCR protocols. TCRdb fed the multiplex PCR reads into MiXCR, producing one record per CDR3 protein. The sample has 84,000 or so distinct CDR3 sequences; approximately 57% are singletons. What was sequenced was lung tumor tissue. The origin of the receptors is a man between 65 and 85 years old with non-small cell lung cancer.

In regard to this clonotype: Germline and junction disagree at one end, which may indicate a read error. This chain joins TRBV11-3 and TRBJ2-1; possibly TRBD1 for D (6 bases). CDR3 length: 15 amino acids. In germline, CDR1 is SGHNT, CDR2 YENEEA. Here the CDR3 DNA reads TGTGTCAGTAGCTTAGAGGGGACAAACGACAATGAGCATTTCTTC. Protein product: CVSSLEGTNDNEHFF. Supplemented by reference TRBV11-3 and TRBJ2-1, the full variable domain reads EAGVVQSPRYKIIEKKQPVAFWCNPISGHNTLYWYLQNLGQGPELLIRYENEEAVDDSQLPKDRFSAERLKGVDSTLKIQPAELGDSAVYLCVSSLEGTNDNEHFFGPGTRLTVL.

This clonotype was recorded once. Its ends do not fully match the called genes, so a read error is possible. The chain joins TRBV11-2 to TRBJ2-5; D is possibly TRBD1 (6 bases). Germline CDR1 SGHAT, CDR2 FQNNGV. The CDR3 runs to 15 residues. The CDR3 reads CASSSKFQGQETQYF. The CDR3 DNA sequence: TGTGCCAGCAGCTCGAAGTTCCAGGGACAAGAGACCCAATACTTC. The whole variable domain, remainder taken from reference TRBV11-2 and TRBJ2-5, is EAGVAQSPRYKIIEKRQSVAFWCNPISGHATLYWYQQILGQGPKLLIQFQNNGVVDDSQLPKDRFSAERLKGVDSTLKIQPAKLEDSAVYLCASSSKFQGQETQYFGPGTRLLVL.

This clonotype has more than one count but fewer than ten. The chain couples TRBV28 to TRBJ1-6; D unclear. The CDR3 totals 13 residues. The V gene lost 8 bases and the J gene lost 7 bases, with 12 bases spanning the gap. CDR1 is MDHEN, CDR2 SYDVKM, per germline. The CDR3 DNA follows: TGTGCCAGCTCAAGTTCTTTCAATTCACCCCTCCACTTT. This gives the protein CASSSSFNSPLHF.

Note on this clonotype: With a much larger clone just one base away, this may be a read error. Lacking the conserved final phenylalanine or tryptophan, this CDR3 likely reflects a read error. The chain links TRBV20-1 to TRBJ1-2; TRBD1 matches at 7 bases. The junction had 8 bases not matched to a gene; V was cut back by 3 bases and J by 4 bases. The CDR3 has 14 residues. Germline values: CDR1 DFQATT, CDR2 SNEGSKA (reference sequence). CDR3 DNA: TGCAGTGCTAGGACAGGGATCGTGAGCTATGGCTACACCTTG. As protein: CSARTGIVSYGYTL.

As to this clonotype: The CDR3 does not close with the conserved phenylalanine or tryptophan, likely indicating a read error. The chain combines TRBV11-3 with TRBJ1-2; D not resolved. This CDR3 comprises 13 residues. V lost 3 bases and J 9 bases, leaving 14 bases between the germline ends. Germline-derived CDR1 and CDR2 are SGHNT and YENEEA. The CDR3 spells CASSFSGDTSYTY. In DNA form, the CDR3 reads TGTGCCAGCAGCTTTAGCGGGGATACGAGCTACACCTAC.

Ten or more counts support this clonotype. The chain uses TRBV20-1 and TRBJ1-1; the D gene is possibly TRBD1 (5 bases). The CDR3 runs 10 residues. The V end was cut by 5 bases, the J end by 9 bases, with 10 bases between. CDR1 DFQATT and CDR2 SNEGSKA come from the germline V gene (reference sequence). The CDR3 here is CSAGGGKAFF. The CDR3 DNA sequence: TGCAGTGCTGGGGGGGGGAAAGCTTTCTTT.

On this clonotype itself: This is likely a read error, given that the CDR3 carries no conserved phenylalanine or tryptophan at its end. The chain couples TRBV11-2 to TRBJ2-5; TRBD1 matches at 7 bases. The CDR3 is 14 amino acids. The germline V gene encodes CDR1 SGHAT and CDR2 FQNNGV. The V gene end was trimmed by 6 bases and the J gene end by 4 bases; junction bases not matched to a gene: 8. CDR3 region: CASSLQGSRETQYL. The CDR3 DNA sequence: TGTGCCAGCAGTTTACAGGGGTCTAGAGAGACCCAGTACTTA.

A word on this clonotype: Its ends do not fully match the called genes, so a read error is possible. V usage is TRBV11-1 and J usage is TRBJ2-5; 8 bases agree with TRBD1. The CDR3 length is 15 residues. Looked up from germline, CDR1 is SGHAT and CDR2 is FQDESV (reference sequence). The CDR3 region has the DNA TGTGCCAGCAGTCCGAGGGGGACAGGAGAAGAGGCCCAGTACTTC. It encodes CASSPRGTGEEAQYF. Using reference TRBV11-1 and TRBJ2-5 for the parts outside the CDR3, the full variable domain is EAEVAQSPRYKITEKSQAVAFWCDPISGHATLYWYRQILGQGPELLVQFQDESVVDDSQLPKDRFSAERLKGVDSTLKIQPAELGDSAMYLCASSPRGTGEEAQYFGPGTRLLVL.

This chain links TRBV11-1 with TRBJ2-5; possible D gene TRBD1, 5 bases. The germline gives CDR1 SGHAT, CDR2 FQDESV (reference sequence). The length of the CDR3 is 14 residues. The CDR3, as DNA: TGTTACAGCACCCAGGGTGATCCACAAGAGACCCAGTACTTC. This sequence encodes CYSTQGDPQETQYF.

About this clonotype itself: A read error may account for a junction end that differs from germline. The J gene is TRBJ2-5, the V gene TRBV4-1; possible D gene TRBD1, 5 bases. Per germline, CDR1 MGHRA and CDR2 YSYEKL. The CDR3 loop spans 15 amino acids. The DNA for the CDR3 is TGTGCCAGCAGCCAAGTGGTAAGAAGGGGTGAGACCCAGTACTTC. Translated, it gives CASSQVVRRGETQYF.

Notes on this clonotype: With a much larger clone just one base away, this may be a read error. J is TRBJ2-4 and V is TRBV20-1; 10 bases match TRBD1. The CDR3 totals 14 residues. The J segment lost 6 bases and the V segment lost 5 bases, leaving 7 bases of the junction unmatched. The germline V gene encodes CDR1 DFQATT and CDR2 SNEGSKA (reference sequence). The CDR3: CSAPGTGELNIQYF. The CDR3 DNA follows: TGCAGTGCTCCTGGGACAGGGGAGCTAAACATTCAGTACTTC.

The CDR3 DNA reads TGTGCCAGCATCCCCGGGCTCTCGGTTCCCGGGGAGCTGTTTTTT. This sequence encodes CASIPGLSVPGELFF. This sequence joins TRBV6-5 and TRBJ2-2; D is unclear. Trimming took 7 bases from V and 6 from J, leaving 18 bases between them. CDR1 is MNHEY and CDR2 is SVGAGI in the germline V gene. The CDR3 totals 15 residues.

To note about this clonotype: A much larger clone sits a single nucleotide away, making a read error possible. V gene TRBV10-2 combines with J gene TRBJ1-6; D may be TRBD1 (6 bases). The CDR3 runs 17 residues. In germline, CDR1 is WSHSY, CDR2 SAAADI. The V end lost 11 bases, the J end lost 2 bases, and 22 bases lay between the germline ends. The CDR3 loop is CAGTDLRDTAYNSPLHF. The CDR3 DNA follows: TGCGCCGGCACCGACCTGCGGGACACGGCCTATAATTCACCCCTCCACTTT.

This sequence joins TRBV11-2 and TRBJ2-5; a possible D gene is TRBD2 (5 bases). The CDR3 runs to 14 residues. V lost 9 bases and J lost 7, with 21 bases in between. Germline loops: CDR1 SGHAT, CDR2 FQNNGV. CDR3 loop: CARSRAVGERTQYF. The CDR3 coding sequence is TGTGCCAGGAGCAGAGCGGTGGGAGAGAGGACCCAGTACTTC.

Concerning this clonotype: This may be a read error, as it is one base from a much larger clone. The chain recombines TRBV29-1 with TRBJ2-3; TRBD2 agrees at 7 bases. The junction had 9 bases not matched to a gene; V was cut back by 7 bases and J by 2 bases. The germline gives CDR1 SQVTM, CDR2 ANQGSEA. The CDR3 has 14 residues. DNA for the CDR3: TGCAGCGGGATAGTAGCGGGCCTCACAGATACGCAGTATTTT. This codes for CSGIVAGLTDTQYF.

As for this clonotype: Germline and junction disagree at one end, which may indicate a read error. The V gene is TRBV4-2, the J gene TRBJ2-7; no reliable D call. This CDR3 is built from 14 residues. The germline CDR1 and CDR2 sequences are LGHNA and YNFKEQ. Here the CDR3 DNA reads TGTGCCGGCAGCCATGATTCTGGGGTGGCGGAGCAGTACTTC. It codes for CAGSHDSGVAEQYF.

As for this clonotype: Mismatch with germline at one junction end may stem from a read error. V is TRBV6-6 and J is TRBJ1-6; a weak D match, TRBD1 (6 bases). CDR1 is MNHNY, CDR2 SVGAGI, per germline (reference sequence). The CDR3 has 16 residues. DNA of the CDR3: TGTGCTAGCAGCGTCCTCCGGGACAAGAATAATTCACCCCTCCACTTT. This gives the protein CASSVLRDKNNSPLHF.

This clonotype showed up just once. A much bigger clone sits one base away, suggesting this may be a read error. The CDR3 sequence is CATTLQSRGSSSYEQYF. In DNA form, the CDR3 reads TGTGCCACCACCCTACAGAGCCGGGGTTCAAGCTCCTACGAGCAGTACTTC. The rearrangement joins TRBV28 to TRBJ2-7; TRBD2 is a possible D gene (5 bases). V was clipped by 10 bases and J by 0 bases, with 25 bases between them. The length of the CDR3 is 17 residues. Germline CDR1 MDHEN, CDR2 SYDVKM.

Concerning this clonotype itself: A read error is possible here, since a much larger clone lies one base away. The chain couples TRBV7-8 to TRBJ2-6, with D possibly matching TRBD2 (5 bases). The CDR3 consists of 14 residues. The germline V gene encodes CDR1 SGHVS and CDR2 FQNEAQ. The chain's CDR3 is CTSSPGTGANVLTF. CDR3 in DNA: TGTACCAGCAGCCCCGGGACTGGGGCCAACGTCCTGACTTTC.

V usage is TRBV4-1 and J usage is TRBJ1-5, with 10 positions matching TRBD1. The CDR3 is 15 amino acids. After removal of 6 bases from V and 3 bases from J, the junction contained 5 bases not matched to a gene. Germline V gene data show CDR1 as MGHRA and CDR2 as YSYEKL. The CDR3 spells CASSLTGGFNQPQHF. In DNA, the CDR3 is TGCGCCAGCAGTCTGACAGGGGGCTTCAATCAGCCCCAGCATTTT.

The V call is TRBV6-6, the J call TRBJ2-7, with TRBD2 matching over 8 bases. This CDR3 is built from 13 residues. The germline CDR1 and CDR2 sequences are MNHNY and SVGAGI (reference sequence). With 10 bases clipped from V and 10 bases from J, the junction kept 15 bases outside the gene matches. DNA of the CDR3: TGTGCCACGAGCGGGGGCCCCTCCTACAAACAGTACTTC. This codes for CATSGGPSYKQYF.

There are a few counts of this clonotype. The chain is built from TRBV28 and TRBJ2-4; tentative D call: TRBD2 (5 bases). CDR1 MDHEN and CDR2 SYDVKM come from the germline V gene. V lost 5 bases and J lost 0, with 26 bases in between. This CDR3 contains 20 residues. In nucleotides, the CDR3 is TGTGCCAGCAGTACCCAATCGGGGTGGTCGGACCCCCTAGCCAAAAACATTCAGTACTTC. Translated: CASSTQSGWSDPLAKNIQYF.

As to this clonotype: This may stem from a read error, because a much larger clone lies one nucleotide away. V and J are TRBV12-3 or TRBV12-4 and TRBJ2-1, with a weak D call TRBD1 (5 bases). The germline V and J ends were trimmed by 2 bases and 6 bases, with 14 bases remaining between them. The CDR3 has 15 residues. The CDR3 region is CASSLIQGLCNEQFF. CDR3 in DNA: TGTGCCAGCAGTTTAATCCAGGGTCTCTGCAATGAGCAGTTCTTC.

A remark on this clonotype: One junction end disagrees with the germline gene, perhaps due to a read error. V gene TRBV12-3 or TRBV12-4 combines with J gene TRBJ2-7; D uncertain. CDR3 size: 14 residues. The CDR3 protein is CASSFFPDSYEQYF. DNA of the CDR3: TGTGCCAGTAGTTTTTTCCCGGACTCCTACGAGCAGTACTTC.

The genes are TRBV11-2 and TRBJ2-2, with D possibly called TRBD1 or TRBD2 (5 bases each). The CDR3 is 14 residues long. Germline values: CDR1 SGHAT, CDR2 FQNNGV. CDR3 bases: TGTGTGAGCAGCCCACTGGGACCAGGCGGGGAGCTGTTTTTT. It is translated as CVSSPLGPGGELFF.

Notes on this clonotype: Lacking the conserved final phenylalanine or tryptophan, this CDR3 likely reflects a read error. Because the CDR3's place on the DNA is in doubt, the DNA is left out and the CDR3 is given as listed by TCRdb. The gene calls are TRBV11-2 and TRBJ2-5; the D call in the table, TRBD1, was not verified against the DNA. Germline CDR1 is SGHAT and CDR2 is FQNNGV. Inclusive of both ends, the CDR3 amounts to 14 amino acids. This CDR3 is CASSVSRGWETQYI.

Worth noting for this clonotype: Without the conserved terminal phenylalanine or tryptophan, this CDR3 likely stems from a read error. No DNA is shown, since the ends of the CDR3 on it are uncertain; the CDR3 is the one TCRdb lists. The J gene is TRBJ2-1, the V gene TRBV11-2; the D call in the table, TRBD2, was not verified against the DNA. The germline V gene has CDR1 SGHAT and CDR2 FQNNGV. Both ends counted, the CDR3 spans 15 residues. The CDR3 here is CASSLASSGYDEEFV.

For this clonotype: A much larger clone differs by one base, so this may be a read error. The chain carries TRBV7-9 and TRBJ2-4; D could derive from TRBD1 or TRBD2 (5 bases each). Germline CDR1 is SEHNR and CDR2 is FQNEAQ (reference sequence). Between the trimmed V and J ends, which lost 5 bases and 8 bases, there was a span of 13 bases. This CDR3 contains 13 residues. Here the CDR3 DNA reads TGTGCCAGCAGCCGAGGGGCAGTGGACATTCAGTACTTC. It specifies CASSRGAVDIQYF.

This clonotype showed up just once. The limits of the CDR3 on the DNA are not certain, so only TCRdb's listed CDR3 is given. The chain uses TRBV11-2 and TRBJ1-5; the table gives TRBD1 as D, unverified against the DNA. The CDR3 numbers 14 amino acids, ends counted. Germline V CDR1 and CDR2: SGHAT, FQNNGV. The CDR3 region is CASSVGKGSRPQHF.

Concerning this clonotype itself: A clone one base away is much larger, so this may be a read error. The V gene is TRBV6-1, the J gene TRBJ2-7, with TRBD1 identical over 8 bases. The germline CDR1 and CDR2 sequences are MNHNS and SASEGT. The CDR3 is 11 amino acids. This chain's CDR3 is CASCETTGVNF. CDR3 DNA sequence: TGTGCCAGCTGTGAGACGACAGGGGTGAACTTC.

This chain uses TRBV5-1 with TRBJ1-3; no clear D gene. Germline lookup yields CDR1 SGHRS and CDR2 YFSETQ. There are 19 residues in the CDR3. V gave up 1 base and J gave up 0 bases, with 20 bases separating them. The CDR3 spells CASSLHPQDSSTSGNTIYF. CDR3 sequence (DNA): TGCGCCAGCAGCTTGCATCCTCAGGATAGTTCCACCTCTGGAAACACCATATATTTT.

This clonotype was seen a few times. A much larger clonotype is one base distant, so this may be a read error. The J gene is TRBJ2-2, the V gene TRBV4-1, with 11 positions matching TRBD1. CDR1 is MGHRA and CDR2 is YSYEKL in the germline V gene. The CDR3 is 16 residues long. CDR3 in DNA: TGCGCCAGCAGCCCGCGGACAGGGGGCTACACCGGGCAGCTGTTTTTT. This encodes CASSPRTGGYTGQLFF.